The 26 T cell receptor beta chains below were found in one sample sequenced in a study of patients and donors after allogeneic stem cell transplantation. MiXCR, applied by TCRdb to the RT-PCR reads, yields one record per CDR3 protein. The sample includes 400,000 to 450,000 distinct CDR3 sequences, roughly 16% of them seen just once. Sequencing was performed on blood, either unsorted or a sorted T cell fraction (not recorded which). These receptors all come from a human donor who was either an allogeneic HSCT recipient or a stem cell or donor lymphocyte infusion donor (not recorded which). It is not recorded whose cells these are; they may come from a transplant donor.

This clonotype turned up a few times. This chain uses TRBV12-3 or TRBV12-4 with TRBJ1-1, with D tentatively TRBD1 (5 bases). Deletions cut 3 bases from V and 2 bases from J, with 10 bases between. The CDR3 length is 14 residues. CDR3 in DNA: TGTGCCAGCAGTTTCGGACATTCTAACACTGAAGCTTTCTTT. Residues: CASSFGHSNTEAFF.

This clonotype was picked up a small number of times. The J gene is TRBJ2-7, the V gene TRBV5-1, with 7 bases fitting TRBD2. V lost 5 bases and J lost 3; bases outside the gene matches: 11. This CDR3 is built from 15 residues. Germline V gives CDR1 SGHRS, CDR2 YFSETQ. The CDR3 DNA follows: TGCGCCAGCAGACCCGGCGGGGGATTCGTCTACGAGCAGTACTTC. This encodes CASRPGGGFVYEQYF.

The V and J genes are TRBV5-5 and TRBJ1-1, with D unresolved. Trimming removed 4 bases from V and 2 bases from J, with 12 bases in between. Germline CDR1 SGHKS, CDR2 YYEKEE (reference sequence). The CDR3 is 14 amino acids. The CDR3 loop is CASSAVTVNTEAFF. DNA of the CDR3: TGTGCCAGCAGCGCAGTTACAGTAAACACTGAAGCTTTCTTT.

This clonotype was seen a few times. V usage is TRBV12-3 or TRBV12-4 and J usage is TRBJ1-5; 8 bases line up with TRBD1. V was pared by 3 bases and J by 5 bases, with 6 bases of the junction left unmatched. The CDR3 totals 15 residues. The CDR3 nucleotides read TGTGCCAGCAGTTTCGGACAGGGACGAGATCAGCCCCAGCATTTT. Its translation is CASSFGQGRDQPQHF.

This clonotype was detected only a few times. This sequence joins TRBV5-5 and TRBJ2-2, with 7 positions matching TRBD1. The CDR3 has 14 amino acids. Trimming removed 6 bases from V and 6 bases from J; junction bases left unmatched: 8. Germline CDR1 is SGHKS and CDR2 is YYEKEE (reference sequence). CDR3 bases: TGTGCCAGCAACGTACAGGGGATCGCCGGGGAGCTGTTTTTT. This translates into CASNVQGIAGELFF.

This clonotype was detected a few times. The chain uses TRBV19 and TRBJ2-2, with D possibly TRBD2 on 5 matching bases. Germline V CDR1 and CDR2: LNHDA, SQIVND (reference sequence). The CDR3 spans 13 residues. The V end lost 5 bases, the J end lost 7 bases, and 11 bases lay between the germline ends. In nucleotides, the CDR3 is TGTGCCAGTAGTTCCGGGAACTTCGGGGAGCTGTTTTTT. Protein sequence: CASSSGNFGELFF.

This clonotype has a handful of counts. The rearrangement joins TRBV6-2 or TRBV6-3 to TRBJ2-7; D remains ambiguous. CDR3 length: 14 residues. The V gene's germline CDR1 is MNHEY and CDR2 SVGEGT. V gave up 6 bases and J gave up 1 base, with 13 bases separating them. Here the CDR3 DNA reads TGTGCCAGCAGCTCTCATACGTTATCCTACGAGCAGTACTTC. It specifies CASSSHTLSYEQYF.

This chain uses TRBV6-1 with TRBJ2-2; D gene ambiguous. Germline lookup yields CDR1 MNHNS and CDR2 SASEGT. Trimming removed 7 bases at V and 1 base at J, with 13 bases between. CDR3 length: 15 residues. The CDR3: CASKRTNMNTGELFF. The DNA of the CDR3 is TGTGCCAGCAAACGGACGAACATGAACACCGGGGAGCTGTTTTTT.

This clonotype appeared a few times. This chain connects TRBV20-1 to TRBJ1-5, with D hard to call. The V gene lost 5 bases and the J gene lost 6 bases, with 14 bases spanning the gap. Germline CDR1 DFQATT, CDR2 SNEGSKA (reference sequence). The CDR3 sequence is 13 residues long. CDR3 residues: CSAFLEFGQPQHF. The CDR3 DNA reads TGCAGTGCTTTTCTTGAGTTCGGTCAGCCCCAGCATTTT.

This clonotype was found many times. The chain links TRBV10-3 to TRBJ2-2; the D gene is possibly TRBD1 (5 bases). CDR1 is ENHRY and CDR2 is SYGVKD in the germline V gene. V lost 5 bases, J lost 0 bases, and 10 bases lay in between. This CDR3 comprises 15 residues. The CDR3 DNA follows: TGTGCCATCAGTTCGGACATCGCGAACACCGGGGAGCTGTTTTTT. Translation: CAISSDIANTGELFF.

This chain joins TRBV19 and TRBJ2-7; a weak D match, TRBD1 (6 bases). In germline, CDR1 is LNHDA, CDR2 SQIVND (reference sequence). Trimming took off 7 bases at V and 0 bases at J, with 16 bases between the two ends. CDR3 length: 15 amino acids. The CDR3 protein is CASKMGHLLSYEQYF. CDR3 sequence (DNA): TGTGCCAGTAAAATGGGACACCTACTCTCCTACGAGCAGTACTTC.

This clonotype was observed a handful of times. J is TRBJ1-1 and V is TRBV27; 10 bases map to TRBD1. Germline V gene sequence: CDR1 MNHEY, CDR2 SMNVEV (reference sequence). The CDR3 loop spans 16 amino acids. V was clipped by 7 bases and J by 0 bases; unmatched bases: 8. For the CDR3, the DNA is TGTGCCAGCACGCCCCGGACAGGGGGTTTGAACACTGAAGCTTTCTTT. Its protein is CASTPRTGGLNTEAFF.

The V call is TRBV27, the J call TRBJ1-1; D gene unclear. Between the trimmed V and J ends, which lost 7 bases and 3 bases, there was a span of 15 bases. The germline V gene has CDR1 MNHEY and CDR2 SMNVEV (reference sequence). This CDR3 region has 14 residues. Here the CDR3 DNA reads TGTGCCAGCAACCAAGCCTATAGGGACACTGAAGCTTTCTTT. It encodes CASNQAYRDTEAFF.

This clonotype has ten or more counts. The rearrangement uses TRBV12-3 or TRBV12-4 and TRBJ1-2; D possibly corresponds to TRBD1 (6 bases). This CDR3 is built from 14 residues. With 6 bases removed from V and 2 bases from J, the gap between germline ends came to 13 bases. The CDR3 loop is CASSLSDRNYGYTF. The DNA of the CDR3 is TGTGCCAGCAGCCTTTCGGACAGAAACTATGGCTACACCTTC.

The genes are TRBV5-1 and TRBJ2-3; D remains unclear. The V end lost 4 bases, the J end lost 0 bases, and 9 bases lay between the germline ends. Germline-derived CDR1 and CDR2 are SGHRS and YFSETQ. The CDR3 is 14 residues long. CDR3 protein: CASSPQSSTDTQYF. The CDR3 DNA reads as TGCGCCAGCAGCCCACAATCTAGCACAGATACGCAGTATTTT.

The rearrangement links TRBV2 to TRBJ1-1; possible D gene TRBD1, 5 bases. The CDR3 is 12 amino acids. Trimming left V 10 bases short and J 7 bases short, with 16 bases between. CDR1 and CDR2 (germline): SNHLY, FYNNEI. CDR3 sequence (DNA): TGTGCCAAAACAGAGGGGTCGGGTGAAGCTTTCTTT. This translates into CAKTEGSGEAFF.

This clonotype occurred a few times. The chain uses TRBV2 and TRBJ2-2, with 7 positions matching TRBD2. Per germline, CDR1 SNHLY and CDR2 FYNNEI. The CDR3 has 14 amino acids. V dropped 6 bases and J dropped 0; count of bases not matched to a gene: 1. This CDR3 reads CASRGGTNTGELFF. The CDR3 region has the DNA TGTGCCAGCAGGGGAGGGACGAACACCGGGGAGCTGTTTTTT.

This clonotype was detected a few times. The J gene is TRBJ2-2, the V gene TRBV19; D call uncertain. Germline assignment: CDR1 LNHDA and CDR2 SQIVND (reference sequence). The CDR3 is 14 residues long. Trimming pared 7 bases from V and 2 bases from J, leaving 11 bases between. CDR3 amino acids: CASKGLANTGELFF. The CDR3 DNA sequence: TGTGCCAGTAAAGGTTTGGCAAACACCGGGGAGCTGTTTTTT.

The rearrangement links TRBV2 to TRBJ1-1; D is possibly TRBD1 (5 bases). From germline, CDR1 is SNHLY and CDR2 FYNNEI. V shed 8 bases and J shed 2 bases, with 15 bases lying between them. The CDR3 covers 14 residues. For the CDR3, the DNA is TGTGCCAGCTCGACCCAGGGCACTAACACTGAAGCTTTCTTT. Residues: CASSTQGTNTEAFF.

V usage is TRBV7-9 and J usage is TRBJ2-3; D uncertain. The CDR3 runs to 14 residues. Trimming took 4 bases from V and 1 from J, leaving 9 bases between them. Germline CDR1 reads SEHNR; CDR2 reads FQNEAQ (reference sequence). The CDR3 spells CASSSPGGTDTQYF. CDR3 nucleotides: TGTGCCAGCAGCTCACCGGGCGGCACAGATACGCAGTATTTT.

CDR3 sequence reads: CASSEATGTNNQPQHF. The CDR3 coding sequence is TGTGCCAGCAGTGAAGCCACCGGGACAAACAATCAGCCCCAGCATTTT. The chain links TRBV6-1 to TRBJ1-5; maybe TRBD1 (6 bases). The CDR3 loop spans 16 amino acids. V was shortened by 0 bases and J by 3 bases, with 12 bases between the two germline ends. CDR1 MNHNS and CDR2 SASEGT come from the germline V gene.

The chain is built from TRBV11-2 and TRBJ2-5; tentative D call: TRBD1 (6 bases). Trimming shortened V by 4 bases and J by 4 bases, and 16 bases separated the two germline ends. The CDR3 loop spans 15 amino acids. The germline CDR1 and CDR2 sequences are SGHAT and FQNNGV. The CDR3 loop reads CASSSLREGVETQYF. The CDR3 region has the DNA TGTGCCAGCAGCTCCCTCCGAGAGGGGGTAGAGACCCAGTACTTC. The whole variable domain, filled in from reference TRBV11-2 and TRBJ2-5, reads EAGVAQSPRYKIIEKRQSVAFWCNPISGHATLYWYQQILGQGPKLLIQFQNNGVVDDSQLPKDRFSAERLKGVDSTLKIQPAKLEDSAVYLCASSSLREGVETQYFGPGTRLLVL.

The genes are TRBV6-5 and TRBJ1-5; no clear D. The CDR3 is made up of 11 amino acids. Trimming cost V 7 bases and J 9 bases, with 10 bases left between them. Germline V lookup: CDR1 MNHEY, CDR2 SVGAGI. The CDR3 is CASTNHRPQHF. The CDR3 DNA follows: TGTGCCAGCACCAATCACAGGCCCCAGCATTTT.

This clonotype was recorded a few times. This rearrangement joins TRBV27 to TRBJ2-7; 8 bases are a match to TRBD1. The germline CDR1 and CDR2 sequences are MNHEY and SMNVEV (reference sequence). This CDR3 is built from 14 residues. Trimming removed 4 bases from V and 5 bases from J; junction bases left unmatched: 7. The chain's CDR3 is CASSWTGPTNEQYF. The CDR3 nucleotides are TGTGCCAGCAGTTGGACAGGGCCTACCAACGAGCAGTACTTC.

The CDR3 DNA follows: TGTGCCAGCAGTGAGGACTCGCTCCGCTCCTACGAGCAGTACTTC. Translating gives CASSEDSLRSYEQYF. The rearrangement uses TRBV6-2 or TRBV6-3 and TRBJ2-7, with D perhaps TRBD2 (5 bases). Germline CDR1 and CDR2: MNHEY and SVGEGT. V was pared by 5 bases and J by 0 bases, with 14 bases between. CDR3 length: 15 amino acids.

This clonotype was seen a handful of times. The chain carries TRBV29-1 and TRBJ1-1, with unresolved D. V was cut by 2 bases and J by 8 bases, with 15 bases left in between. This CDR3 has 13 residues. Per the germline V gene, CDR1 is SQVTM and CDR2 is ANQGSEA. CDR3 sequence (DNA): TGCAGCGTTGAATCTCCTTTAGGACCAGAAGCTTTCTTT. As protein: CSVESPLGPEAFF.